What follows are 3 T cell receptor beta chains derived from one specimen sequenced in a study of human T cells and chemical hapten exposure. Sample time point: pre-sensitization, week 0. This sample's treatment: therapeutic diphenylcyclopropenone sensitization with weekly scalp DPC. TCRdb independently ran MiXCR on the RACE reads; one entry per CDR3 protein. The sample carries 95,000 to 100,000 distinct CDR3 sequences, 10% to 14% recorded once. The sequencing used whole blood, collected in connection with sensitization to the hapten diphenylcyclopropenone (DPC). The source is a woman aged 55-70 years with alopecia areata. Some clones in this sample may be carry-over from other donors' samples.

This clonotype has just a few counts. DNA for the CDR3: TGTGCCACCAGTGATTCGTCTAGCGGGGGATGGAATGAGCAGTTCTTC. It is translated as CATSDSSSGGWNEQFF. The gene calls are TRBV24-1 and TRBJ2-1, with 10 bases matching TRBD2. The trim removed 2 bases at V and 7 bases at J, leaving 7 bases unmatched. The CDR3 runs to 16 residues. CDR1 is KGHDR and CDR2 is SFDVKD in the germline V gene.

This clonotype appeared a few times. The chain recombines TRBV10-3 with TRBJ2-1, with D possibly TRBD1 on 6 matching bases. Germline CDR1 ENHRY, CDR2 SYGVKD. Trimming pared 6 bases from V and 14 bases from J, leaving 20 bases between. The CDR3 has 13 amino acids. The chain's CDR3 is CAIRPSYRDPEFF. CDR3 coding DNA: TGTGCCATCAGACCTTCCTACAGGGATCCAGAGTTCTTC.

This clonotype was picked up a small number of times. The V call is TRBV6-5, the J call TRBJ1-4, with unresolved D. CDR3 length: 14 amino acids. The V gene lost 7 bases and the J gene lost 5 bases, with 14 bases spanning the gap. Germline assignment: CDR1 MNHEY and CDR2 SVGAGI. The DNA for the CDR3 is TGTGCCAGCACCCGGGTCGGACTGAATGAAAAACTGTTTTTT. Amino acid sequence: CASTRVGLNEKLFF.